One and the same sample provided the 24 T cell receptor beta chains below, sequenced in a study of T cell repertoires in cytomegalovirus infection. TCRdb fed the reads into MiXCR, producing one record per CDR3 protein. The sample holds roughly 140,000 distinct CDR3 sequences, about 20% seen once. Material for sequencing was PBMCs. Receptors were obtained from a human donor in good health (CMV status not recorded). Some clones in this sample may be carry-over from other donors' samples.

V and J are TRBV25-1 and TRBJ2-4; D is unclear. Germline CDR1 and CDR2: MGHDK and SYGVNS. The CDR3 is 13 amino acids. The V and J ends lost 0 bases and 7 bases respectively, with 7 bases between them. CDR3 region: CASSEYGRNIQYF. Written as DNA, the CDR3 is TGTGCCAGCAGTGAATATGGGCGGAACATTCAGTACTTC. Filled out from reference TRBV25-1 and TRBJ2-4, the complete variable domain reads EADIYQTPRYLVIGTGKKITLECSQTMGHDKMYWYQQDPGMELHLIHYSYGVNSTEKGDLSSESTVSRIRTEHFPLTLESARPSHTSQYLCASSEYGRNIQYFGAGTRLSVL.

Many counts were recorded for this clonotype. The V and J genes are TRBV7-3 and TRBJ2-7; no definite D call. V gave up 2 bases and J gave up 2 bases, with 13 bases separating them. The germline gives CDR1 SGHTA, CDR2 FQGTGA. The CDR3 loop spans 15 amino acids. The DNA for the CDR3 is TGTGCCAGCAGCTTATATCCCGCGTCTGCCTACGAGCAGTACTTC. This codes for CASSLYPASAYEQYF.

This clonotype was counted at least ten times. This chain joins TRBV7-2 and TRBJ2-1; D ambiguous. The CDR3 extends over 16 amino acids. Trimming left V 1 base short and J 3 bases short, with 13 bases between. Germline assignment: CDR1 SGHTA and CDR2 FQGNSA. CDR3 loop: CASSLVVRPGYNEQFF. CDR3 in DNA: TGTGCCAGCAGCTTAGTGGTTCGACCCGGCTACAATGAGCAGTTCTTC.

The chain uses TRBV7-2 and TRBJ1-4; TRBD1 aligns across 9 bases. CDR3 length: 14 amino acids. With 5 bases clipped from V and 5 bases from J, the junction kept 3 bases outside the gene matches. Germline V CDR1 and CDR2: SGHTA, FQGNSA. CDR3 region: CASSADRGNEKLFF. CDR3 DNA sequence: TGTGCCAGCAGCGCTGACAGGGGGAATGAAAAACTGTTTTTT. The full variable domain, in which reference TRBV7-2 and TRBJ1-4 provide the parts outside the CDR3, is GAGVSQSPSNKVTEKGKDVELRCDPISGHTALYWYRQSLGQGLEFLIYFQGNSAPDKSGLPSDRFSAERTGGSVSTLTIQRTQQEDSAVYLCASSADRGNEKLFFGSGTQLSVL.

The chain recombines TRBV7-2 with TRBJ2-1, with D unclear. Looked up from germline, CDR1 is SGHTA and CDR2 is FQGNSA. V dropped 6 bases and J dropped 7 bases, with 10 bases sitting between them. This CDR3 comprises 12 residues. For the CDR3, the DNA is TGTGCCAGCAGGCCAGGAAGGAATGAGCAGTTCTTC. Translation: CASRPGRNEQFF.

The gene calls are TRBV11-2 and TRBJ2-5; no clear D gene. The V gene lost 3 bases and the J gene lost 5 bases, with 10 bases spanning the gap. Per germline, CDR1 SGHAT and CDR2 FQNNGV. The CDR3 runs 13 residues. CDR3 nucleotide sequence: TGTGCCAGCAGCTTTACAATCAGCGAGACCCAGTACTTC. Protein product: CASSFTISETQYF. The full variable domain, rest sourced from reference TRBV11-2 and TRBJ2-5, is EAGVAQSPRYKIIEKRQSVAFWCNPISGHATLYWYQQILGQGPKLLIQFQNNGVVDDSQLPKDRFSAERLKGVDSTLKIQPAKLEDSAVYLCASSFTISETQYFGPGTRLLVL.

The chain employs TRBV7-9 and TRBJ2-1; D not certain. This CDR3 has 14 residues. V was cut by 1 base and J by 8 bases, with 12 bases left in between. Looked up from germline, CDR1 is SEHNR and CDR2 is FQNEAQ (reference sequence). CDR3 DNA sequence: TGTGCCAGCAGCTTAGTAGGACGGTTCCATGAGCAGTTCTTC. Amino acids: CASSLVGRFHEQFF. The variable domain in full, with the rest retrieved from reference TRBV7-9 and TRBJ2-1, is DTGVSQNPRHKITKRGQNVTFRCDPISEHNRLYWYRQTLGQGPEFLTYFQNEAQLEKSRLLSDRFSAERPKGSFSTLEIQRTEQGDSAMYLCASSLVGRFHEQFFGPGTRLTVL.

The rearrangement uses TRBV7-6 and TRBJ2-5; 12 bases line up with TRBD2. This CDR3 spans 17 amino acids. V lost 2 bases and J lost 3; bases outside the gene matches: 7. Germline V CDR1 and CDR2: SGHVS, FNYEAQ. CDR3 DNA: TGTGCCAGCAGCTTAAGGCCCAGGACTAGCGGGGAAGAGACCCAGTACTTC. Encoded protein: CASSLRPRTSGEETQYF. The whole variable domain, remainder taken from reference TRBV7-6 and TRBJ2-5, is GAGVSQSPRYKVTKRGQDVALRCDPISGHVSLYWYRQALGQGPEFLTYFNYEAQQDKSGLPNDRFSAERPEGSISTLTIQRTEQRDSAMYRCASSLRPRTSGEETQYFGPGTRLLVL.

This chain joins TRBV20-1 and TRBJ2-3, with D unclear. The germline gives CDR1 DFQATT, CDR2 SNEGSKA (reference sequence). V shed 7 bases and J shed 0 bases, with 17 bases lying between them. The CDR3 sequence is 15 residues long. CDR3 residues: CSGTELRTSTDTQYF. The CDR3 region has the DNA TGCAGTGGCACGGAACTACGCACTAGCACAGATACGCAGTATTTT.

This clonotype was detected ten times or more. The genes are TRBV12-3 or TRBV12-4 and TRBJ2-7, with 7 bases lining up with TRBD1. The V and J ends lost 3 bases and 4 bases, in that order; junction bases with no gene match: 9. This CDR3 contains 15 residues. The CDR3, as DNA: TGTGCCAGCAGTTTCGTGGGACAGAGATTTTACGAGCAGTACTTC. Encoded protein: CASSFVGQRFYEQYF.

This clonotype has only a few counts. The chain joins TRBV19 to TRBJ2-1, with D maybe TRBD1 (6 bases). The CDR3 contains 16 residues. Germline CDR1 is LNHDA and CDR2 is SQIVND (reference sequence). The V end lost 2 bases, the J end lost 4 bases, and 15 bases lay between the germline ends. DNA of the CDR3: TGTGCCAGTAGTATATACGGAGGACAGAGTTACAATGAGCAGTTCTTC. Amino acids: CASSIYGGQSYNEQFF.

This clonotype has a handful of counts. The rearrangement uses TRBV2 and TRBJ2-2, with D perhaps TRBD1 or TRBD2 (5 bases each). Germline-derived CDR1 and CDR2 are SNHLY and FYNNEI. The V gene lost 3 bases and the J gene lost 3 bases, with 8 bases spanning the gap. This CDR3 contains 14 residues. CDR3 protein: CASSDEGYTGELFF. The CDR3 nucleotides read TGTGCCAGCAGTGACGAGGGGTACACCGGGGAGCTGTTTTTT.

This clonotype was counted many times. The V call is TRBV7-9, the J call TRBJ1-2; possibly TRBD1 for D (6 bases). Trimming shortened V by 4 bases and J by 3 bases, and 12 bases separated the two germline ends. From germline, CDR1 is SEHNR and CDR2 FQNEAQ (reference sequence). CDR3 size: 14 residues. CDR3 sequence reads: CASSWTEGDYGYTF. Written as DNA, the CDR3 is TGTGCCAGCAGCTGGACAGAAGGAGACTATGGCTACACCTTC.

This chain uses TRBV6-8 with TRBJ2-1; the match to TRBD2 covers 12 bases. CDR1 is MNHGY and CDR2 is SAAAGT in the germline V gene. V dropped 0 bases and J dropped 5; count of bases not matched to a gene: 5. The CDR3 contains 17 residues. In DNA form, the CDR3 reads TGTGCCAGCAGTTACTCGGGACTAGCGGGCCCCAACAATGAGCAGTTCTTC. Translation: CASSYSGLAGPNNEQFF.

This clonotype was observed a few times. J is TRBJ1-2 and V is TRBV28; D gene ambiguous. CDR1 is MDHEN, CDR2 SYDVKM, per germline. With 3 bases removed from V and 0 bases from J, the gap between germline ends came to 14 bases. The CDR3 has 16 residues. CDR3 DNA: TGTGCCAGCAGTTTCACCCCCGTGGGGTCTAACTATGGCTACACCTTC. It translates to CASSFTPVGSNYGYTF.

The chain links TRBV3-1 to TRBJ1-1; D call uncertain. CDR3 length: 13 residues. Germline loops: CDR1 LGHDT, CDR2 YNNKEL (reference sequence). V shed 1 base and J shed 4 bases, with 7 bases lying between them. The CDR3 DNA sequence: TGTGCCAGCAGCCAAGTACGGGGCACTGAAGCTTTCTTT. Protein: CASSQVRGTEAFF.

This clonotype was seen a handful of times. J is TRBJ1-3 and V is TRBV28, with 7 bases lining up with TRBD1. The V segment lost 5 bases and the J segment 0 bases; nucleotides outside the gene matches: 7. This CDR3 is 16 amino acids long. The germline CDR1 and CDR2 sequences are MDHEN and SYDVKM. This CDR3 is CASSHTGAPSGNTIYF. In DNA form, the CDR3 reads TGTGCCAGCAGTCACACAGGGGCTCCCTCTGGAAACACCATATATTTT.

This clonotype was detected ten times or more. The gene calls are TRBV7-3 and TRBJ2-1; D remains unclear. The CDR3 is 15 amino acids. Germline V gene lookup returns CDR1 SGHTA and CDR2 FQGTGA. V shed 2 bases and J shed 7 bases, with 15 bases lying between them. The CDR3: CASSLGVELLNEQFF. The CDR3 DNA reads TGTGCCAGCAGCTTAGGGGTGGAGCTTCTTAATGAGCAGTTCTTC.

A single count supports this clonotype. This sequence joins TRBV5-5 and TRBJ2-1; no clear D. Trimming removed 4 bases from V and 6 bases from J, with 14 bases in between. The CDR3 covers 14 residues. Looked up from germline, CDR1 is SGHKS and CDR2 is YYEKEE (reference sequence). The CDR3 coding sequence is TGTGCCAGCAGCGCCACGGCGGTATTCAATGAGCAGTTCTTC. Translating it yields CASSATAVFNEQFF.

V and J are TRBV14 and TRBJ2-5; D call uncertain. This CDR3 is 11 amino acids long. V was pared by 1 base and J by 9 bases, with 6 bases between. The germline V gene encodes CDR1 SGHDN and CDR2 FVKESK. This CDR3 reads CASSQGSAQYF. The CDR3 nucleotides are TGTGCCAGCAGCCAAGGATCGGCCCAGTACTTC. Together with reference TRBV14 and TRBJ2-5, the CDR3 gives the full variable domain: EAGVTQFPSHSVIEKGQTVTLRCDPISGHDNLYWYRRVMGKEIKFLLHFVKESKQDESGMPNNRFLAERTGGTYSTLKVQPAELEDSGVYFCASSQGSAQYFGPGTRLLVL.

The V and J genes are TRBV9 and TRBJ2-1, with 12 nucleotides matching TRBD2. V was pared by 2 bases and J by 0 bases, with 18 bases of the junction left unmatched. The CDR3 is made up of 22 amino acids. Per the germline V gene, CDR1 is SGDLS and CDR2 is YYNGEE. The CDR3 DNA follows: TGTGCCAGCAGCGTGACAGATCCGGGACTAGCGGGTTACGGGAGCTCCTACAATGAGCAGTTCTTC. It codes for CASSVTDPGLAGYGSSYNEQFF.

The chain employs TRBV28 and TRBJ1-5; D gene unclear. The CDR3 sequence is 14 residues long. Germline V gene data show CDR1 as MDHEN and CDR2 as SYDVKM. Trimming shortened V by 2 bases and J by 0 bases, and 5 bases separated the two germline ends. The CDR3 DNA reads TGTGCCAGCAGTTTAGTGTATAGCAATCAGCCCCAGCATTTT. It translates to CASSLVYSNQPQHF.

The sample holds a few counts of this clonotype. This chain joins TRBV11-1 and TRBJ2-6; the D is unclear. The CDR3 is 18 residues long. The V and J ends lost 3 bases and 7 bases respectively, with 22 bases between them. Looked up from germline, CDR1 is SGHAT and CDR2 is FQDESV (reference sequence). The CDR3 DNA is TGTGCCAGCAGCTTTGACGTTTTCGGGCTTCTGGGAGCCAACGTCCTGACTTTC. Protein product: CASSFDVFGLLGANVLTF.

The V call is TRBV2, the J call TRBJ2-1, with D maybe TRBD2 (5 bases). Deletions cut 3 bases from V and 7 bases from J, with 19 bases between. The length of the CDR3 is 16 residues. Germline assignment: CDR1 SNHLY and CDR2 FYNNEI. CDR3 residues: CASSDLGEWYGNEQFF. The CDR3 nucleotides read TGTGCCAGCAGTGACCTGGGAGAGTGGTATGGGAATGAGCAGTTCTTC.